These T cell receptor beta chains were read from a single sample in a study of shared clonotypes between healthy human individuals. TCRdb's table, derived via immunoSEQ multiplex PCR, lists solely in-frame clones and lacks some. This sample has 550,000 to 750,000 clones, with 92% found just once. Source material: naive CD8+ T cells sorted from blood. The receptors come from a man aged 25 to 40 in good health. Both conserved end residues are part of each CDR3. A D gene is named only where the DNA matches it firmly. Size values are once, few and many counts, or a class for expanded clones, and some rows have none.

J gene	V gene	clone size	D gene	CDR3 DNA	CDR3 protein
TRBJ2-7	TRBV5-1	.	.	TGCGCCAGCAGCTTCGACAGCTACGAGCAGTACTTC	CASSFDSYEQYF
TRBJ1-1	TRBV28	.	.	TGTGCCAGCCTCAGGAACACTGAAGCTTTCTTT	CASLRNTEAFF
TRBJ1-4	TRBV5-8	once	.	TGTGCCAGCAGTACACCGACCCAACAGAGTGAAAAACTGTTTTTT	CASSTPTQQSEKLFF
TRBJ1-2	TRBV6-6	.	.	TGTGCCAGCAGTTACGAGGGTGTTGGTGGCTACACCTTC	CASSYEGVGGYTF
TRBJ2-3	TRBV7-8	.	.	TGTGCCAGCACCCGATTAACTAGCACAGATACGCAGTATTTT	CASTRLTSTDTQYF
TRBJ1-1	TRBV29-1	.	.	TGCAGCGTTGTTCTGAGGAACACTGAAGCTTTCTTT	CSVVLRNTEAFF
TRBJ2-1	TRBV19	.	TRBD2	TGTGCCAGTAGTATCCTAGCGGGAGTGAATGAGCAGTTCTTC	CASSILAGVNEQFF
TRBJ1-1	TRBV7-8	.	.	TGTGCCAGCAGCTTGGGAATGAACACTGAAGCTTTCTTT	CASSLGMNTEAFF
TRBJ2-7	TRBV11-2	once	.	TGTGCCAGCAGCCAACGACACGAGCAGTACTTC	CASSQRHEQYF
TRBJ2-1	TRBV9	.	.	TGTGCCAGCAGCACGCGGTCCAACTCCTACAATGAGCAGTTCTTC	CASSTRSNSYNEQFF
TRBJ2-5	TRBV11-2	.	.	TGTGCCAGCAGCCGACAGGCGACGGAGACCCAGTACTTC	CASSRQATETQYF
TRBJ2-3	TRBV5-1	.	TRBD2	TGCGCCAGCAGCTTGTATTCTAGCGGGAGGGCCGACACAGATACGCAGTATTTT	CASSLYSSGRADTDTQYF
TRBJ2-2	TRBV4-3	.	.	TGCGCCAGCAGCCAAGAATCAGACCGGATGGACGGGGAGCTGTTTTTT	CASSQESDRMDGELFF
TRBJ1-5	TRBV10-3	few	TRBD1	TGTGCCATCTCTCTAACAGGGGAGGACAATCAGCCCCAGCATTTT	CAISLTGEDNQPQHF
TRBJ1-5	TRBV7-8	.	TRBD1	TGTGCCAGCAGCCCGACAGGGATCAATCAGCCCCAGCATTTT	CASSPTGINQPQHF
TRBJ2-1	TRBV6-1	few	.	TGTGCCAGCAGTGAAATATCGGGTCGGGCATCCTACAATGAGCAGTTCTTC	CASSEISGRASYNEQFF
TRBJ2-4	TRBV2	.	TRBD1	TGTGCCAGCAGGGACAGGGTGGACATTCAGTACTTC	CASRDRVDIQYF
TRBJ2-7	TRBV11-2	.	.	TGTGCCAGCAGCCTATCGCCGAGCCGGGATTACGAGCAGTACTTC	CASSLSPSRDYEQYF
TRBJ2-3	TRBV27	.	.	TGTGCCAGCAGTTACACGGGCGATACGCAGTATTTT	CASSYTGDTQYF
TRBJ2-7	TRBV11-2	.	.	TGTGCCAGCAGCTTAGTCCCCCCCGGGAACGAGCAGTACTTC	CASSLVPPGNEQYF
TRBJ1-4	TRBV11-2	.	.	TGTGCCAGCAGAGCACCTCCACCCAGGGGTAATAATGAAAAACTGTTTTTT	CASRAPPPRGNNEKLFF
TRBJ1-5	TRBV5-1	.	.	TGCGCCAGCAGCTTGGACCGGAATCAGCCCCAGCATTTT	CASSLDRNQPQHF
TRBJ1-2	TRBV2	.	.	TGTGCCAGCAACCCCTGGACAGATTATGGCTACACCTTC	CASNPWTDYGYTF
TRBJ2-7	TRBV4-1	.	TRBD2	TGCGCCAGCAGCCCGGGACTAGCGGGAGCTGGCGAGCAGTACTTC	CASSPGLAGAGEQYF
TRBJ2-1	TRBV9	.	.	TGTGCCAGCAGCGTAGCGGGGCTAGGGGGGGAACGGCAAGGACAGTTCTTC	CASSVAGLGGERQGQFF
TRBJ2-1	TRBV9	few	.	TGTGCCAGCGGGACCTACAATGAGCAGTTCTTC	CASGTYNEQFF
TRBJ2-1	TRBV6-5	once	TRBD2	TGTGCCAGCAGCCAGACTAGCGGGAATCCCAATGAGCAGTTCTTC	CASSQTSGNPNEQFF
TRBJ1-2	TRBV4-3	.	.	TGCGCCAGCAGCCAAAGGGGGGGGCCGGAGGGAATCTATGGCTACACCTTC	CASSQRGGPEGIYGYTF
TRBJ2-2	TRBV27	once	.	TGTGCCAGCAGTTCCCGGGACGTGAACACCGGGGAGCTGTTTTTT	CASSSRDVNTGELFF
TRBJ2-7	TRBV9	.	.	TGTGCCAGCAGCCCGGCGGCCGCAACGGAGCAGTACTTC	CASSPAAATEQYF
TRBJ2-1	TRBV5-4	.	.	TGTGCCAGCAGCTTGGCCGACCAGAGTAACCGGCAGTTCTTC	CASSLADQSNRQFF
TRBJ1-6	TRBV19	.	TRBD1	TGTGCCAGCCATCAGGGGGCAAATTCACCCCTCCACTTT	CASHQGANSPLHF
TRBJ1-1	TRBV7-9	.	.	TGTGCCAGCAGCTCCAGCCTACGAGGAAACACTGAAGCTTTCTTT	CASSSSLRGNTEAFF
TRBJ1-2	TRBV4-1	.	.	TGCGCCAGCAGCCAAGCTTCCAGCGATCACTATGGCTACACCTTC	CASSQASSDHYGYTF
TRBJ2-2	TRBV7-9	.	.	TGTGCCAGCAGCCCCAATGGCGGGGAGCTGTTTTTT	CASSPNGGELFF
TRBJ2-7	TRBV7-9	.	.	TGTGCCAGCAGCCTTAGCGGAAGCGAGCAGTACTTC	CASSLSGSEQYF
TRBJ2-7	TRBV6-5	.	.	TGTGCCAGCTACATCCTACCCTACGAGCAGTACTTC	CASYILPYEQYF
TRBJ2-1	TRBV4-1	.	TRBD2	TGCGCCAGCAGCCAAGTCCTAGCGGGAGTCTCCTACAATGAGCAGTTCTTC	CASSQVLAGVSYNEQFF
TRBJ2-7	TRBV7-2	.	TRBD2	TGTGCCAGCAGCTTAAGCGGGAGGGCGGTCTACGAGCAGTACTTC	CASSLSGRAVYEQYF
TRBJ2-7	TRBV9	.	.	TGTGCCAGCAGCGTAGGCCCGGGCTACGAGCAGTACTTC	CASSVGPGYEQYF
TRBJ1-1	TRBV11-2	.	TRBD1	TGTGCCAGCAGCTTAGATGGTCTGCGGACAGGGCAAAACACTGAAGCTTTCTTT	CASSLDGLRTGQNTEAFF
TRBJ2-1	TRBV2	.	TRBD1	TGTGCCCTAGGGACAGGGTATAATGAGCAGTTCTTC	CALGTGYNEQFF
TRBJ2-5	TRBV28	.	.	TGTGCCAGCAGTTGGTCGGTGAGAGGGGGGACCCAGTACTTC	CASSWSVRGGTQYF
TRBJ2-7	TRBV4-2	once	.	TGTGCCAGCAGCCAAGGACTGCAGCTCGAGCAGTACTTC	CASSQGLQLEQYF
TRBJ2-1	TRBV2	.	.	TGTGCCAGCAGAGGCCCCAAGTTCTATGAGCAGTTCTTC	CASRGPKFYEQFF
TRBJ1-1	TRBV9	.	.	TGTGCCAGCAGCCAGGGAGAATTCACTGAAGCTTTCTTT	CASSQGEFTEAFF
TRBJ2-7	TRBV27	.	.	TGTGCCAGCAGTTTAAGCGCAGGAGTCATTTACGAGCAGTACTTC	CASSLSAGVIYEQYF
TRBJ2-1	TRBV2	once	.	TGTGCCAGCCAGGACTGGCACAATGAGCAGTTCTTC	CASQDWHNEQFF
TRBJ2-7	TRBV19	once	.	TGTGCCAGTAGTCCCGGACACCCCTACGAGCAGTACTTC	CASSPGHPYEQYF
TRBJ2-2	TRBV6-5	.	.	TGTGCCAGCAGTTTTGGTGGGGAGCTGTTTTTT	CASSFGGELFF
TRBJ1-1	TRBV7-9	.	.	TGTGCCAGCAGCTTAGACTTGGCTGAAGCTTTCTTT	CASSLDLAEAFF